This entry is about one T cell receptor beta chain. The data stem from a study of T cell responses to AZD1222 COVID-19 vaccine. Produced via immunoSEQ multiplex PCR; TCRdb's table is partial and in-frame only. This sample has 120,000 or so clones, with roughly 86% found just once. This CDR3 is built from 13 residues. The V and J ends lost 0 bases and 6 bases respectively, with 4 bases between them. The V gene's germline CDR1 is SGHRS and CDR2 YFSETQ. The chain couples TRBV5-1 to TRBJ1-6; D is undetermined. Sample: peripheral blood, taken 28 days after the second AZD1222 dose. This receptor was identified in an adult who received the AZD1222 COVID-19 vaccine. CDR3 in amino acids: CASSLEGNSPLHF. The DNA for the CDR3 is TGCGCCAGCAGCTTGGAGGGTAATTCACCCCTCCACTTT.